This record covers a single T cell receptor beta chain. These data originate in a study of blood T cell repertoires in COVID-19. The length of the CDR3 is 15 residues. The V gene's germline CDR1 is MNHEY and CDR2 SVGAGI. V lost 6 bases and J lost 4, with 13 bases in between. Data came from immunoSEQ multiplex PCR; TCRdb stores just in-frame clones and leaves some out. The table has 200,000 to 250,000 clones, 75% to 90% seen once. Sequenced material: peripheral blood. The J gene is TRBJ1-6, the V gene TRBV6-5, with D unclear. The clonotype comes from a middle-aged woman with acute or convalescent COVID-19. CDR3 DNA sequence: TGTGCCAGCAGGACCGGGGATAAATATAATTCACCCCTCCACTTT. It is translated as CASRTGDKYNSPLHF.